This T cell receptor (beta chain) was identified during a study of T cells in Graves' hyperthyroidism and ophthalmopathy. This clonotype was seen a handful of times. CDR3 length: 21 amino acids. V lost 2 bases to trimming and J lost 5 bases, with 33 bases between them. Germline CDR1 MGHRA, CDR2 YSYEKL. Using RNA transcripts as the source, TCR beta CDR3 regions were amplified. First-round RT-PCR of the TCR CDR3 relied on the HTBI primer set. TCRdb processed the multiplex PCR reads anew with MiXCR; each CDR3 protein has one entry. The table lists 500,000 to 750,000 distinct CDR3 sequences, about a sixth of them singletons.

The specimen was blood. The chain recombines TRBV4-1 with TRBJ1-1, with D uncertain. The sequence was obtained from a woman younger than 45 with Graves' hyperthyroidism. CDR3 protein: CASSQYEDYSGPSTPGTEAFF. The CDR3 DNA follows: TGCGCCAGCAGCCAATATGAAGATTACTCCGGGCCATCCACTCCGGGAACTGAAGCTTTCTTT.